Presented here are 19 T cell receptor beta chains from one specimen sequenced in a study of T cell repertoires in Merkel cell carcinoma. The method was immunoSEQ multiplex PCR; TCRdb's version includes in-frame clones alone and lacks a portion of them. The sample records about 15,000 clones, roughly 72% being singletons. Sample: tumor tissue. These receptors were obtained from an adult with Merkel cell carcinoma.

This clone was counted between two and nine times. CDR3: CASSRGRGPVEQYF. The CDR3 nucleotides read TGTGCCAGCAGCCGCGGGAGGGGGCCAGTCGAGCAGTACTTC. This rearrangement joins TRBV5-6 to TRBJ2-7; 9 bases agree with TRBD2. Germline trimming cut 4 bases from V and 6 bases from J; bases unmatched to any gene: 8. The CDR3 covers 14 residues. Germline V gives CDR1 SGHDT, CDR2 YYEEEE.

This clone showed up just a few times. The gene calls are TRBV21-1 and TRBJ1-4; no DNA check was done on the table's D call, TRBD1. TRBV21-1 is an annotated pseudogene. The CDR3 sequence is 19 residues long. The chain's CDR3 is CASSKAREGQPRRDEKLFF. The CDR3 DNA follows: TGTGCCAGCAGCAAAGCGCGCGAGGGACAGCCACGGAGGGATGAAAAACTGTTTTTT.

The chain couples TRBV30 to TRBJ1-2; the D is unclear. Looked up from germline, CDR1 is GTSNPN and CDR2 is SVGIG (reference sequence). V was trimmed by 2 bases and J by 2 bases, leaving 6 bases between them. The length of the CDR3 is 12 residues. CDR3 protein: CAWSPTNYGYTF. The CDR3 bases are TGTGCCTGGAGTCCCACAAACTATGGCTACACCTTC.

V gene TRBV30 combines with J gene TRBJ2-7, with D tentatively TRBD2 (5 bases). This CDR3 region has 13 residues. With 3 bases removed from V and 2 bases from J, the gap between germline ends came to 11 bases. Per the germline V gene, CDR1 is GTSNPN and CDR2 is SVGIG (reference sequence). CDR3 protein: CAWSAGLTYEQYF. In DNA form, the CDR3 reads TGTGCCTGGAGCGCAGGACTCACCTACGAGCAGTACTTC.

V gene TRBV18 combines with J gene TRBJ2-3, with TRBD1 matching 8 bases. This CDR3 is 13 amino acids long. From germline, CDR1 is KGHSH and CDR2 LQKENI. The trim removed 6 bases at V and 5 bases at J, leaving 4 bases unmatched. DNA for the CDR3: TGTGCCAGCTCTCCGACAGGGGTAGATACGCAGTATTTT. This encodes CASSPTGVDTQYF. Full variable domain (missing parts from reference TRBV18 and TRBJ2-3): NAGVMQNPRHLVRRRGQEARLRCSPMKGHSHVYWYRQLPEEGLKFMVYLQKENIIDESGMPKERFSAEFPKEGPSILRIQQVVRGDSAAYFCASSPTGVDTQYFGPGTRLTVL.

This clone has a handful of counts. The CDR3 loop reads CASSLGDNNSPLHF. The CDR3 region has the DNA TGCGCCAGCAGCTTGGGGGACAACAATTCACCCCTCCACTTT. The rearrangement links TRBV5-1 to TRBJ1-6, with D tentatively TRBD1 (6 bases). The CDR3 sequence is 14 residues long. The germline V gene encodes CDR1 SGHRS and CDR2 YFSETQ. Trimming removed 0 bases at V and 7 bases at J, with 8 bases between.

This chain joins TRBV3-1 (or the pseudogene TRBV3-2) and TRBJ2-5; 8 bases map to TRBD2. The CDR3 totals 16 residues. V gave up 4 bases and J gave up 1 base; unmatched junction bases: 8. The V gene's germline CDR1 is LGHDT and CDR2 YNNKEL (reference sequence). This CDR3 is CASSLTRTSSQETQYF. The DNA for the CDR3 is TGTGCCAGCAGCCTAACCCGGACTAGCAGCCAAGAGACCCAGTACTTC.

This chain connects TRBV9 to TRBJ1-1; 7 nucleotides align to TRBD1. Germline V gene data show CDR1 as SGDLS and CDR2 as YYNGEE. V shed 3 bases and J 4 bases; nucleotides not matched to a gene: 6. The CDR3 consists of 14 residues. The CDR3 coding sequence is TGTGCCAGCAGCGCAACAGGGGTTTTCACTGAAGCTTTCTTT. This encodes CASSATGVFTEAFF.

This CDR3 is CASSLAQAAQGGNEKLFF. The DNA of the CDR3 is TGCGCCAGCAGCTTGGCCCAAGCCGCACAGGGCGGTAATGAAAAACTGTTTTTT. The chain recombines TRBV5-1 with TRBJ1-4; tentative D call: TRBD1 (6 bases). The germline gives CDR1 SGHRS, CDR2 YFSETQ. Trimming removed 0 bases at V and 4 bases at J, with 19 bases between. CDR3 size: 18 residues.

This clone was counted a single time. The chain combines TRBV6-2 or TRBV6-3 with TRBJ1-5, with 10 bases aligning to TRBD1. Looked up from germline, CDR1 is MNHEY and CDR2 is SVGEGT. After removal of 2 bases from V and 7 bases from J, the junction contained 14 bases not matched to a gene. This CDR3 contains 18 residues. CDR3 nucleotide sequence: TGTGCCAGCAGTTACATAATCGGGACAGGGGATTCGAGGCAGCCCCAGCATTTT. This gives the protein CASSYIIGTGDSRQPQHF.

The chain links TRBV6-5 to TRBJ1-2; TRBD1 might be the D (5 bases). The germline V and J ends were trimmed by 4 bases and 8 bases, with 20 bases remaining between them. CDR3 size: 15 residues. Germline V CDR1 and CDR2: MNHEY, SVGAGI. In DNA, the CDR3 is TGTGCCAGCAGTTTGACCGAAGGGGACCGGGGGGGCTACACCTTC. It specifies CASSLTEGDRGGYTF.

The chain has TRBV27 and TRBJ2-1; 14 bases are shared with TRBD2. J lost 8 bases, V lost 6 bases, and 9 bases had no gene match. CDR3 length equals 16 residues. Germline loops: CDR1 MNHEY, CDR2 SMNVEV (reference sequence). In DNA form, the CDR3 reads TGTGCCAGCAGCCACAGACTAGCGGGGGGGACAGATGAGCAGTTCTTC. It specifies CASSHRLAGGTDEQFF.

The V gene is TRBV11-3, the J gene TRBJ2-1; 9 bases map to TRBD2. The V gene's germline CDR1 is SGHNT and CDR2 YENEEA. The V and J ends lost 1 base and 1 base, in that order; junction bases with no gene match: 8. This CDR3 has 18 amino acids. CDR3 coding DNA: TGTGCCAGCAGCTTAGGTAGCGGGAGTGGCGGGTCCTACAATGAGCAGTTCTTC. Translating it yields CASSLGSGSGGSYNEQFF.

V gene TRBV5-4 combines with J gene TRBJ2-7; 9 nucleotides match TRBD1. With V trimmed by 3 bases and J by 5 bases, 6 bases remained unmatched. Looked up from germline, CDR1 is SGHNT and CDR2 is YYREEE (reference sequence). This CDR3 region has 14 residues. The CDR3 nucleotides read TGTGCCAGCAGCTCCGGACAGGGGAGACACGAGCAGTACTTC. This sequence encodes CASSSGQGRHEQYF. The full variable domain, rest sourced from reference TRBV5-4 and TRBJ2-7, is ETGVTQSPTHLIKTRGQQVTLRCSSQSGHNTVSWYQQALGQGPQFIFQYYREEENGRGNFPPRFSGLQFPNYSSELNVNALELDDSALYLCASSSGQGRHEQYFGPGTRLTVT.

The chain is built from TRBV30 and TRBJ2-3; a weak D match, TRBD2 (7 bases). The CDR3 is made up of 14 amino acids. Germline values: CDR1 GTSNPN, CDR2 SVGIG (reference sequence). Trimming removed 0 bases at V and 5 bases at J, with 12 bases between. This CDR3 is CAWSVRGAGDTQYF. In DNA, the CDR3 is TGTGCCTGGAGTGTTCGGGGGGCGGGAGATACGCAGTATTTT.

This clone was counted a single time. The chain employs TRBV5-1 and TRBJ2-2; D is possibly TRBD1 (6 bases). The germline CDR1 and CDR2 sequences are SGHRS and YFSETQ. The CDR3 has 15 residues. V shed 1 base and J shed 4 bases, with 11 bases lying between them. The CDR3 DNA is TGCGCCAGCAGCTTGTCCGGACAGACCACCGGGGAGCTGTTTTTT. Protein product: CASSLSGQTTGELFF.

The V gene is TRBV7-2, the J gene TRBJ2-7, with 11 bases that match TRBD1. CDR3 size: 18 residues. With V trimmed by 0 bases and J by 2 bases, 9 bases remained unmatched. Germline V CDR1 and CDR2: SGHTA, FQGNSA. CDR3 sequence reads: CASSLAPGQGEFAYEQYF. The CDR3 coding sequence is TGTGCCAGCAGCTTAGCGCCGGGACAGGGGGAGTTTGCCTACGAGCAGTACTTC. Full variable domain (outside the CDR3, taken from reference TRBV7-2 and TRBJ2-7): GAGVSQSPSNKVTEKGKDVELRCDPISGHTALYWYRQSLGQGLEFLIYFQGNSAPDKSGLPSDRFSAERTGGSVSTLTIQRTQQEDSAVYLCASSLAPGQGEFAYEQYFGPGTRLTVT.

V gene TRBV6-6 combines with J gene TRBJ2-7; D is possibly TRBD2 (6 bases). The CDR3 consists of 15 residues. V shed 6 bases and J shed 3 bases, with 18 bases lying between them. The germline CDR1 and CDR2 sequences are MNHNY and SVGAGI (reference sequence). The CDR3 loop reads CASSPGVAVLYEQYF. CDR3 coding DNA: TGTGCCAGCAGCCCAGGAGTAGCGGTTCTCTACGAGCAGTACTTC.

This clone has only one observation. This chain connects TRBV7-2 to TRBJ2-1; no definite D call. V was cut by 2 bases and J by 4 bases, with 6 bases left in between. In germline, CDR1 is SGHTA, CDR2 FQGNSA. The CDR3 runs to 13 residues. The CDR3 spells CASSLLTYNEQFF. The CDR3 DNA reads TGTGCCAGCAGCTTACTCACATACAATGAGCAGTTCTTC.